The 14 T cell receptor beta chains presented below share a single source sample, sequenced in a study of shared clonotypes between healthy human individuals. Libraries were prepared by immunoSEQ multiplex PCR; TCRdb keeps only in-frame clonotypes and omits some of them. The sample includes about 2.2 million clones, roughly 95% seen only once; the top ten take about 1.7%. Selected positively for CCR7 and CD45RO-negative, naive CD8 cells excluded terminally differentiated effector memory CD45RA+ cells. The sequenced sample consisted of naive CD8+ T cells from PBMCs. All receptors come from a young man in good health. Some clones in this sample may be carry-over from other donors' samples.

The chain couples TRBV27 to TRBJ1-4; D possibly corresponds to TRBD1 (6 bases). Germline V gives CDR1 MNHEY, CDR2 SMNVEV (reference sequence). There are 16 residues in the CDR3. The ends were cut back, 3 bases at V and 8 bases at J, with 19 bases in the middle. Written as DNA, the CDR3 is TGTGCCAGCAGTTTCGTTCCCCTCAGGGGAAGAGAAAAACTGTTTTTT. Its protein product is CASSFVPLRGREKLFF.

V gene TRBV9 combines with J gene TRBJ1-2, with D maybe TRBD1 (6 bases). Trimming removed 2 bases from V and 8 bases from J, with 13 bases in between. This CDR3 region has 13 residues. CDR1 is SGDLS, CDR2 YYNGEE, per germline. The CDR3, as DNA: TGTGCCAGCAGCGTTGGGGGGCCACAAGGCTACACCTTC. Its protein is CASSVGGPQGYTF.

This clone was seen once. V is TRBV4-2 and J is TRBJ1-1, with TRBD1 identical over 9 bases. Germline V CDR1 and CDR2: LGHNA, YNFKEQ. CDR3 length: 20 residues. V was clipped by 1 base and J by 4 bases; unmatched bases: 19. The DNA for the CDR3 is TGTGCCAGCAGCCAAGCTGACCCCGGGATTACAGGGGGCCGGGTCACTGAAGCTTTCTTT. It specifies CASSQADPGITGGRVTEAFF.

In the case of this clone: As the CDR3 is not closed by the conserved phenylalanine or tryptophan, this likely results from a read error. The DNA is left out, because the CDR3 cannot be placed on it with certainty; the CDR3 is given as TCRdb lists it. The chain uses TRBV5-8 and TRBJ1-5. Germline V CDR1 and CDR2: SGHTS, YDEGEE. The CDR3 is 11 residues long, ends included. CDR3 amino acids: CASSFGGRQTP.

The chain recombines TRBV4-1 with TRBJ2-7; 7 bases line up with TRBD2. The CDR3 extends over 15 amino acids. The V segment lost 1 base and the J segment 7 bases; nucleotides outside the gene matches: 10. Germline loops: CDR1 MGHRA, CDR2 YSYEKL. This CDR3 reads CASSQGPSGRWEQYF. DNA of the CDR3: TGCGCCAGCAGCCAAGGGCCTAGCGGAAGGTGGGAGCAGTACTTC.

V usage is TRBV4-3 and J usage is TRBJ1-2; 7 positions match TRBD1. Trimming took 0 bases from V and 3 from J; bases not matched to a gene: 16. Germline CDR1 reads LGHNA; CDR2 reads YSLEER. This CDR3 contains 19 residues. CDR3 loop: CASSQDPHAGQTGDYGYTF. CDR3 nucleotide sequence: TGCGCCAGCAGCCAAGATCCGCATGCGGGACAGACCGGGGACTATGGCTACACCTTC.

Points on this clone: This same CDR3 is encoded by further DNA sequences in the sample. V is TRBV15 and J is TRBJ1-1; TRBD1 matches at 8 bases. The V and J ends lost 0 bases and 1 base, in that order; junction bases with no gene match: 4. This CDR3 has 16 residues. Germline V gene sequence: CDR1 LNHNV, CDR2 YYDKDF (reference sequence). The CDR3 spells CATSRDRDRGNTEAFF. In DNA, the CDR3 is TGTGCCACCAGCAGAGACCGAGACAGGGGGAACACTGAAGCTTTCTTT. Full variable domain (outside the CDR3, taken from reference TRBV15 and TRBJ1-1): DAMVIQNPRYQVTQFGKPVTLSCSQTLNHNVMYWYQQKSSQAPKLLFHYYDKDFNNEADTPDNFQSRRPNTSFCFLDIRSPGLGDTAMYLCATSRDRDRGNTEAFFGQGTRLTVV.

This clone was observed once. This chain links TRBV27 with TRBJ2-1; perhaps TRBD2 as D (6 bases). This CDR3 has 15 amino acids. CDR1 MNHEY and CDR2 SMNVEV come from the germline V gene (reference sequence). V lost 5 bases and J lost 7, with 18 bases in between. The CDR3 DNA is TGTGCCAGCAGTCAATATTGGGGCGGGAAGAATGAGCAGTTCTTC. Protein product: CASSQYWGGKNEQFF.

This chain joins TRBV9 and TRBJ2-1; 7 bases line up with TRBD2. CDR1 is SGDLS, CDR2 YYNGEE, per germline. CDR3 length equals 16 residues. The V gene end was trimmed by 5 bases and the J gene end by 8 bases; junction bases not matched to a gene: 16. In DNA, the CDR3 is TGTGCCAGCAGTTCCCCTGGGGGAGGGGCAGATGATGAGCAGTTCTTC. Encoded protein: CASSSPGGGADDEQFF.

The chain joins TRBV9 to TRBJ2-7, with TRBD2 identical over 7 bases. CDR1 is SGDLS and CDR2 is YYNGEE in the germline V gene. The V and J ends lost 3 bases and 4 bases, in that order; junction bases with no gene match: 7. The CDR3 is 14 residues long. CDR3 sequence: CASSGGSGAYEQYF. The DNA for the CDR3 is TGTGCCAGCAGCGGCGGGAGCGGAGCATACGAGCAGTACTTC. The whole variable domain, remainder taken from reference TRBV9 and TRBJ2-7, is DSGVTQTPKHLITATGQRVTLRCSPRSGDLSVYWYQQSLDQGLQFLIQYYNGEERAKGNILERFSAQQFPDLHSELNLSSLELGDSALYFCASSGGSGAYEQYFGPGTRLTVT.

The rearrangement uses TRBV2 and TRBJ1-5; 8 bases line up with TRBD1. Germline CDR1 and CDR2: SNHLY and FYNNEI. The CDR3 has 16 amino acids. The V gene end was trimmed by 3 bases and the J gene end by 4 bases; junction bases not matched to a gene: 8. This CDR3 reads CASSDPDRGLNQPQHF. The CDR3, as DNA: TGTGCCAGCAGTGATCCCGACAGGGGCTTAAATCAGCCCCAGCATTTT.

The genes are TRBV19 and TRBJ2-7, with a weak D call TRBD2 (6 bases). The CDR3 runs to 14 residues. CDR1 is LNHDA and CDR2 is SQIVND in the germline V gene (reference sequence). The V end was cut by 5 bases, the J end by 2 bases, with 13 bases between. The CDR3 sequence is CASSGVGGPYEQYF. The CDR3 nucleotides read TGTGCCAGTAGTGGAGTCGGGGGACCCTACGAGCAGTACTTC.

The J gene is TRBJ2-4, the V gene TRBV2; 10 bases fit TRBD2. The CDR3 totals 18 residues. Germline V CDR1 and CDR2: SNHLY, FYNNEI. J lost 0 bases, V lost 6 bases, and 11 bases had no gene match. CDR3 in amino acids: CASRGLAAKLLAKNIQYF. The CDR3 DNA is TGTGCCAGCAGAGGACTAGCGGCAAAGTTACTAGCCAAAAACATTCAGTACTTC.

The chain uses TRBV27 and TRBJ2-1; no clear D gene. Germline V lookup: CDR1 MNHEY, CDR2 SMNVEV (reference sequence). The V and J ends lost 2 bases and 5 bases respectively, with 7 bases between them. The CDR3 covers 13 residues. The CDR3: CASSLRPNNEQFF. The DNA of the CDR3 is TGTGCCAGCAGTTTAAGGCCCAACAATGAGCAGTTCTTC.